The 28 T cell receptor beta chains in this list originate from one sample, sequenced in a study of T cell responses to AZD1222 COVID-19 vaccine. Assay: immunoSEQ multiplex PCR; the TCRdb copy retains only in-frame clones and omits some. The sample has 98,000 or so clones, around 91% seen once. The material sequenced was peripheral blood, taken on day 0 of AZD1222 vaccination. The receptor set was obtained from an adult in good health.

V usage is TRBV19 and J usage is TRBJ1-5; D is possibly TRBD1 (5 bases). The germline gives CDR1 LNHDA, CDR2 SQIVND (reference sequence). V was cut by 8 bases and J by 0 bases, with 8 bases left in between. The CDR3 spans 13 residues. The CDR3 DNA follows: TGTGCCAGTTCAGACAGTAGCAATCAGCCCCAGCATTTT. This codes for CASSDSSNQPQHF.

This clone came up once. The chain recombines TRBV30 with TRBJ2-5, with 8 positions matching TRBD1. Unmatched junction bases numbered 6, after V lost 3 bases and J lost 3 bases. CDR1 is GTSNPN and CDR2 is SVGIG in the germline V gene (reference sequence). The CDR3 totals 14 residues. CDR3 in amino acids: CAWSLGTGEETQYF. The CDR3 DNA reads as TGTGCCTGGAGCCTCGGGACAGGAGAAGAGACCCAGTACTTC.

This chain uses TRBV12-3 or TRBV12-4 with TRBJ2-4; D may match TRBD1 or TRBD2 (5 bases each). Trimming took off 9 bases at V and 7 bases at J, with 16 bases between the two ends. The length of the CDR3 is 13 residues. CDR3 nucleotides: TGTGCCAGTGGTTATGTGGGACCTAACATTCAGTACTTC. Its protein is CASGYVGPNIQYF.

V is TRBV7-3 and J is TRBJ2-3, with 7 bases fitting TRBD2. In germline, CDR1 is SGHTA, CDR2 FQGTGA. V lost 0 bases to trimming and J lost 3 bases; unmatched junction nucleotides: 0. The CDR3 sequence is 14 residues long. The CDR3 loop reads CASSLTGGTDTQYF. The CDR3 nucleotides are TGTGCCAGCAGCTTAACGGGGGGGACAGATACGCAGTATTTT.

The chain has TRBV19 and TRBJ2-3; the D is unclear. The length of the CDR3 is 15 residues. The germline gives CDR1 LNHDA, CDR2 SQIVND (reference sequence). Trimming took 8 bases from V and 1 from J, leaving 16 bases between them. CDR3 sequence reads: CASSYQVLGTDTQYF. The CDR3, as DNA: TGTGCCAGTTCATATCAGGTCCTGGGCACAGATACGCAGTATTTT.

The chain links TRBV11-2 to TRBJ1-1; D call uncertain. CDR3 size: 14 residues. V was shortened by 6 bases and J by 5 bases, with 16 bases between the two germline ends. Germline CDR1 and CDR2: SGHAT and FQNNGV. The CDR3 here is CASRRVGVWTEAFF. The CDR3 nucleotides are TGTGCCAGCAGACGAGTCGGGGTATGGACTGAAGCTTTCTTT.

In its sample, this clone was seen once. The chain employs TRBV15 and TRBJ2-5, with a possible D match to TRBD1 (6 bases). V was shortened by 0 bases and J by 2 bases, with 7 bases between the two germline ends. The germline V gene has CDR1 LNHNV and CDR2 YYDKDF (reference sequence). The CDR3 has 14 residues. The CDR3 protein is CATSRDRGQETQYF. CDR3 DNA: TGTGCCACCAGCAGAGACAGGGGTCAAGAGACCCAGTACTTC.

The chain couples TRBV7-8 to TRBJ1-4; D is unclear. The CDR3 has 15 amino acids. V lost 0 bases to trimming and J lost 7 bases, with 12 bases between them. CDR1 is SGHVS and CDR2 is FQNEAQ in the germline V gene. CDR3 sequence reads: CASSLAPTWREKLFF. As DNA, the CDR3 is TGTGCCAGCAGCTTAGCCCCTACGTGGCGTGAAAAACTGTTTTTT.

The CDR3 DNA reads TGCGCCAGCAGCCAACTTGAGGAGGAAAAACTGTTTTTT. Protein product: CASSQLEEEKLFF. The chain couples TRBV4-1 to TRBJ1-4; D gene unclear. The CDR3 has 13 amino acids. The V end lost 2 bases, the J end lost 8 bases, and 9 bases lay between the germline ends. The germline gives CDR1 MGHRA, CDR2 YSYEKL.

Here the CDR3 reads CASSPGTNTGELFF. CDR3 sequence (DNA): TGTGCCAGCAGTCCGGGGACGAACACCGGGGAGCTGTTTTTT. This rearrangement joins TRBV6-4 to TRBJ2-2, with a possible D match to TRBD2 (5 bases). Germline V CDR1 and CDR2: MRHNA, SNTAGT. The CDR3 sequence is 14 residues long. The V end was cut by 5 bases, the J end by 0 bases, with 7 bases between.

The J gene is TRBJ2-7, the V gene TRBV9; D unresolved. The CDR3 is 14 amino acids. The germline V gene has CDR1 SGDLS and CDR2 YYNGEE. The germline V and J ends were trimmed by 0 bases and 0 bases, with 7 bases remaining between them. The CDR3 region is CASSVEPGSYEQYF. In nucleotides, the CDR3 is TGTGCCAGCAGCGTAGAACCGGGCTCCTACGAGCAGTACTTC.

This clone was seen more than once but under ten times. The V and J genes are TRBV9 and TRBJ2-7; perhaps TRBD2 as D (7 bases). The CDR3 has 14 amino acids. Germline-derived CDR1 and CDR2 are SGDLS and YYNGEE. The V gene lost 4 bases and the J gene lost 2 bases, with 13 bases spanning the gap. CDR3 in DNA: TGTGCCAGCAGCCCGGGGGGCAGGGCCTACGAGCAGTACTTC. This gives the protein CASSPGGRAYEQYF.

The CDR3 DNA follows: TGTGCCAGCAGCGCCTCAACAGGGGAAGCTTTCTTT. Translation gives CASSASTGEAFF. The chain couples TRBV9 to TRBJ1-1, with TRBD1 as a possible D gene (6 bases). This CDR3 spans 12 amino acids. CDR1 is SGDLS and CDR2 is YYNGEE in the germline V gene. Trimming stripped 3 bases from V and 8 bases from J, with 11 bases between.

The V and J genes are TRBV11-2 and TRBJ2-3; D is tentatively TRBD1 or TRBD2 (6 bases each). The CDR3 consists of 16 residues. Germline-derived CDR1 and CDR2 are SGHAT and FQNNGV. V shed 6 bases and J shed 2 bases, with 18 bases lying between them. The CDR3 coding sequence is TGTGCCAGCAGAAGAGTGGGGGGCCCGTTCACAGATACGCAGTATTTT. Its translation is CASRRVGGPFTDTQYF.

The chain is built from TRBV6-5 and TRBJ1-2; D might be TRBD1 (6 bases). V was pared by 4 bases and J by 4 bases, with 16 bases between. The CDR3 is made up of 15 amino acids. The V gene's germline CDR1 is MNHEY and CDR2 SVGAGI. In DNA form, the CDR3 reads TGTGCCAGCAGTTCCCTCGAGACAGGCATCTATGGCTACACCTTC. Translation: CASSSLETGIYGYTF.

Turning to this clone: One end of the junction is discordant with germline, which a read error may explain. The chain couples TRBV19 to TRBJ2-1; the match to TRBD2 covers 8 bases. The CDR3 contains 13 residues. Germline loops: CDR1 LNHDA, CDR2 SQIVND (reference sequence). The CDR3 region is CASSDSKGGGLVF. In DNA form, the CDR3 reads TGTGCCAGTAGTGACTCGAAAGGCGGGGGACTAGTCTTC.

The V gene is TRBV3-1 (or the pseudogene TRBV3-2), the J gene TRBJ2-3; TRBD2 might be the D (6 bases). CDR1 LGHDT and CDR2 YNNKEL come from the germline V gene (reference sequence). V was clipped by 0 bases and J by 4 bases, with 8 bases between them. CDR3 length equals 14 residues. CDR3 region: CASSQEAGSDTQYF. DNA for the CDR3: TGTGCCAGCAGCCAAGAGGCGGGGTCAGATACGCAGTATTTT.

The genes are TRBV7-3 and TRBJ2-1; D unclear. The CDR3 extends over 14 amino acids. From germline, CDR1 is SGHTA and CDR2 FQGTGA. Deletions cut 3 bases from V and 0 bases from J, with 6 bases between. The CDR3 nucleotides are TGTGCCAGCAGCTTGGAAAGCTCCTACAATGAGCAGTTCTTC. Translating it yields CASSLESSYNEQFF. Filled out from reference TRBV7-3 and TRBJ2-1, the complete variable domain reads GAGVSQTPSNKVTEKGKYVELRCDPISGHTALYWYRQSLGQGPEFLIYFQGTGAADDSGLPNDRFFAVRPEGSVSTLKIQRTERGDSAVYLCASSLESSYNEQFFGPGTRLTVL.

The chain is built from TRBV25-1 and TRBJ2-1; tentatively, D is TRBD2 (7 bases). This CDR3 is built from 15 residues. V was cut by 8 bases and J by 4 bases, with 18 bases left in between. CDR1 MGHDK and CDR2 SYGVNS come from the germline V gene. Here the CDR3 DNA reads TGTGCCAGCCGTATGGGGGGGGGCCATTACAATGAGCAGTTCTTC. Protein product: CASRMGGGHYNEQFF.

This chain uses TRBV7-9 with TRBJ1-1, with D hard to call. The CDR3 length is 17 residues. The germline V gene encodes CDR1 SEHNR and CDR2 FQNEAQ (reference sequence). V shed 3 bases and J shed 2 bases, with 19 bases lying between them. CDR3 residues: CASSFGGRTFGNTEAFF. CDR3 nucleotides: TGTGCCAGCAGCTTCGGAGGGAGGACTTTTGGAAACACTGAAGCTTTCTTT.

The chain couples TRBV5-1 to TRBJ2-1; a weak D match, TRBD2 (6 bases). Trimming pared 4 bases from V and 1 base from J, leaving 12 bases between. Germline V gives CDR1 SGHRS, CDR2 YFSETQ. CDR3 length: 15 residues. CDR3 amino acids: CASSPVAASYNEQFF. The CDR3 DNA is TGCGCCAGCAGCCCGGTAGCGGCGTCCTACAATGAGCAGTTCTTC. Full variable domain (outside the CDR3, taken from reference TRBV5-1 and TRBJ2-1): KAGVTQTPRYLIKTRGQQVTLSCSPISGHRSVSWYQQTPGQGLQFLFEYFSETQRNKGNFPGRFSGRQFSNSRSEMNVSTLELGDSALYLCASSPVAASYNEQFFGPGTRLTVL.

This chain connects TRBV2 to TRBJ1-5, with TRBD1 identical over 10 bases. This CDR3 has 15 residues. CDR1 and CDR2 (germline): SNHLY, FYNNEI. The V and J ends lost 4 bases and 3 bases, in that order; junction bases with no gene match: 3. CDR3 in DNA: TGTGCCAGCAGTGTGGGACAGGGGAACAATCAGCCCCAGCATTTT. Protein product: CASSVGQGNNQPQHF.

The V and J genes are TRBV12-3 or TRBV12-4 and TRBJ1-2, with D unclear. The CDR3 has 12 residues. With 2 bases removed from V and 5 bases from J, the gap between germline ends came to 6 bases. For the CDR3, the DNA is TGTGCCAGCAGTTTAACTGGTTATGGCTACACCTTC. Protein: CASSLTGYGYTF.

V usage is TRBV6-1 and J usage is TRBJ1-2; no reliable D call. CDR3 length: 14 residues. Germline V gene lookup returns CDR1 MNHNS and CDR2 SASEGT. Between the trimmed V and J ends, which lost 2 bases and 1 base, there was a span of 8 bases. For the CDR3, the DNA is TGTGCCAGCAGTGAAATACAGAGTAACTATGGCTACACCTTC. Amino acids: CASSEIQSNYGYTF.

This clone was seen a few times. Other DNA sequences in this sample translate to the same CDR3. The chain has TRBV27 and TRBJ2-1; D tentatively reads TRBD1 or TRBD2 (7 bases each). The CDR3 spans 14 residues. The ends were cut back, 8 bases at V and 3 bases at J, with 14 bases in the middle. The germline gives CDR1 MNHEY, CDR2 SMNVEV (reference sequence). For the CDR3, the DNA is TGTGCCAGCTCAGGGGGGGCGGGCTACAATGAGCAGTTCTTC. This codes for CASSGGAGYNEQFF.

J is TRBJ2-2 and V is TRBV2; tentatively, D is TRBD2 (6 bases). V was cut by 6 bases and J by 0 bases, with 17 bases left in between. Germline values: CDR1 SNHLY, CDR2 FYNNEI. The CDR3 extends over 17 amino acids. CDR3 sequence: CASSLQGGPTNTGELFF. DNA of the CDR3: TGTGCCAGCAGCCTTCAAGGAGGGCCTACGAACACCGGGGAGCTGTTTTTT.

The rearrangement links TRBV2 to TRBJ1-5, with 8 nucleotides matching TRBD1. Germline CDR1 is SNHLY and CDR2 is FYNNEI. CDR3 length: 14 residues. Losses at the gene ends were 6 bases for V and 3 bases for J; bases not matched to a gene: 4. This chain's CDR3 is CASRGRGLNQPQHF. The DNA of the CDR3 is TGTGCCAGCAGGGGCAGGGGGCTCAATCAGCCCCAGCATTTT.

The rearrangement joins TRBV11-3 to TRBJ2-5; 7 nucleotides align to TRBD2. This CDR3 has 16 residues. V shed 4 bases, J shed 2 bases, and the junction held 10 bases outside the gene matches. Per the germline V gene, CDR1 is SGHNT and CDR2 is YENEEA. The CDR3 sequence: CASSSGLVGDQETQYF. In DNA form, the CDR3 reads TGTGCCAGCAGCTCCGGACTAGTGGGGGATCAAGAGACCCAGTACTTC.